This T cell receptor beta chain originates from a study of T cell changes during pregnancy in multiple sclerosis. Produced via immunoSEQ multiplex PCR; TCRdb's table is partial and in-frame only. The sample lists 20,000 to 25,000 clones, just under 85% occurring once. The clonotype was recovered from a female donor in good health, enrolled as a control in a pregnancy study. This specimen was CD8+ T cells from peripheral blood mononuclear cells, taken in the first trimester of pregnancy.

The CDR3 bases are TGTGCCAGCAGCCCCCTCGGCCAGACGCCAAAGGGGAATTCACCCCTCCACTTT. This gives the protein CASSPLGQTPKGNSPLHF. J is TRBJ1-6 and V is TRBV9; D possibly corresponds to TRBD1 (5 bases). V was cut by 4 bases and J by 7 bases, with 24 bases left in between. Germline lookup yields CDR1 SGDLS and CDR2 YYNGEE. CDR3 length: 18 amino acids. The full variable domain, its missing parts supplied by reference TRBV9 and TRBJ1-6, is DSGVTQTPKHLITATGQRVTLRCSPRSGDLSVYWYQQSLDQGLQFLIQYYNGEERAKGNILERFSAQQFPDLHSELNLSSLELGDSALYFCASSPLGQTPKGNSPLHFGNGTRLTVT.